One sample yielded the 19 T cell receptor beta chains listed below, sequenced in a study of blood T cell repertoires in COVID-19. Using immunoSEQ multiplex PCR, the repertoire was profiled, and TCRdb retains in-frame clones only, with some absent. In the table there are about 120,000 clones, 60% to 85% of which are singletons. The sequencing sample was made of peripheral blood. These receptors all come from a human donor with acute or convalescent COVID-19. The donor label of this sample is uncertain.

Here the CDR3 DNA reads TGTGCCAGCAGCTTAAATCCGGCGGGGGTCCGGGAGACCCAGTACTTC. This sequence encodes CASSLNPAGVRETQYF. J is TRBJ2-5 and V is TRBV7-2; TRBD2 matches 7 bases. This CDR3 comprises 16 residues. Unmatched junction bases numbered 11, after V lost 2 bases and J lost 5 bases. Per the germline V gene, CDR1 is SGHTA and CDR2 is FQGNSA.

This clone was observed once. A read error is possible here, since a much larger clone lies one base away. The chain carries TRBV6-5 and TRBJ1-2; TRBD1 matches 8 bases. The CDR3 consists of 12 residues. The junction had 3 bases not matched to a gene; V was cut back by 8 bases and J by 4 bases. Germline V gene lookup returns CDR1 MNHEY and CDR2 SVGAGI. This CDR3 is CASGGQGYGYTF. The CDR3 DNA sequence: TGTGCCAGCGGAGGACAGGGCTATGGCTACACCTTC.

This sequence joins TRBV7-2 and TRBJ1-1, with unresolved D. The CDR3 has 17 residues. Trimming took off 2 bases at V and 0 bases at J, with 16 bases between the two ends. Germline V gene data show CDR1 as SGHTA and CDR2 as FQGNSA. The DNA of the CDR3 is TGTGCCAGCAGCTTAAGCGGAGCTTTTCCCTTGAACACTGAAGCTTTCTTT. This encodes CASSLSGAFPLNTEAFF.

This chain links TRBV19 with TRBJ2-1, with 8 bases that match TRBD1. CDR1 and CDR2 from the germline V gene are LNHDA and SQIVND (reference sequence). The junction had 9 bases not matched to a gene; V was cut back by 2 bases and J by 9 bases. CDR3 length equals 15 residues. CDR3 DNA: TGTGCCAGTAGTATACGTCAGGGGGCAGGGGGTGAGCAGTTCTTC. Amino acids: CASSIRQGAGGEQFF.

This sequence joins TRBV5-1 and TRBJ1-3; a possible D gene is TRBD1 (5 bases). With 0 bases removed from V and 0 bases from J, the gap between germline ends came to 10 bases. The CDR3 runs to 16 residues. The germline gives CDR1 SGHRS, CDR2 YFSETQ. This CDR3 is CASSLAGVPSGNTIYF. In DNA form, the CDR3 reads TGCGCCAGCAGCTTGGCGGGGGTCCCCTCTGGAAACACCATATATTTT.

J is TRBJ2-5 and V is TRBV30, with a possible D match to TRBD1 (6 bases). Germline CDR1 reads GTSNPN; CDR2 reads SVGIG (reference sequence). The CDR3 contains 13 residues. With 4 bases removed from V and 6 bases from J, the gap between germline ends came to 15 bases. CDR3 DNA sequence: TGTGCCTGGACCCTCCCAGGGGTCCAGACCCAGTACTTC. Translation gives CAWTLPGVQTQYF.

The CDR3 nucleotides are TGCGCCAGCAGCCAATCACAGTCAAGCACAGATACGCAGTATTTT. Protein sequence: CASSQSQSSTDTQYF. The chain employs TRBV4-1 and TRBJ2-3; no reliable D call. The ends were cut back, 2 bases at V and 0 bases at J, with 9 bases in the middle. Germline assignment: CDR1 MGHRA and CDR2 YSYEKL. CDR3 length: 15 amino acids.

This chain links TRBV28 with TRBJ1-5, with D unresolved. The V gene's germline CDR1 is MDHEN and CDR2 SYDVKM. Trimming took 5 bases from V and 2 from J, leaving 13 bases between them. The CDR3 totals 15 residues. As DNA, the CDR3 is TGTGCCAGCAGTCCCCGTCACTTGGGCAATCAGCCCCAGCATTTT. Translating gives CASSPRHLGNQPQHF.

This chain joins TRBV6-5 and TRBJ1-5; 9 nucleotides line up with TRBD1. The trim removed 8 bases at V and 5 bases at J, leaving 7 bases unmatched. The CDR3 is 14 residues long. CDR1 is MNHEY and CDR2 is SVGAGI in the germline V gene. The CDR3 is CASLQGAYHQPQHF. The CDR3 DNA reads TGTGCCAGCCTACAGGGGGCGTACCATCAGCCCCAGCATTTT.

The rearrangement links TRBV11-2 to TRBJ1-2, with D unclear. The CDR3 is 13 residues long. Germline CDR1 SGHAT, CDR2 FQNNGV. The germline V and J ends were trimmed by 1 base and 3 bases, with 6 bases remaining between them. This CDR3 reads CASSLVFDYGYTF. The DNA for the CDR3 is TGTGCCAGCAGCTTAGTGTTCGACTATGGCTACACCTTC.

The chain recombines TRBV7-9 with TRBJ1-6, with TRBD1 identical over 7 bases. V trimming: 5 bases; J trimming: 1 base; junction bases outside the gene matches: 5. Germline loops: CDR1 SEHNR, CDR2 FQNEAQ (reference sequence). The CDR3 is made up of 16 amino acids. The CDR3 DNA is TGTGCCAGCAGCCCTCTGACAGGGTCCTATAATTCACCCCTCCACTTT. Translated: CASSPLTGSYNSPLHF. Based on the CDR3 plus reference TRBV7-9 and TRBJ1-6, the full variable domain is DTGVSQNPRHKITKRGQNVTFRCDPISEHNRLYWYRQTLGQGPEFLTYFQNEAQLEKSRLLSDRFSAERPKGSFSTLEIQRTEQGDSAMYLCASSPLTGSYNSPLHFGNGTRLTVT.

This chain connects TRBV5-1 to TRBJ1-1; D is unresolved. The CDR3 is 11 amino acids. V was cut by 4 bases and J by 9 bases, with 10 bases left in between. Per the germline V gene, CDR1 is SGHRS and CDR2 is YFSETQ. The CDR3 nucleotides are TGCGCCAGCAGCCAACCGGGGAAAGCTTTCTTT. This gives the protein CASSQPGKAFF.

J is TRBJ2-5 and V is TRBV5-6; possible D gene TRBD2, 6 bases. The CDR3 length is 14 residues. Trimming took 4 bases from V and 5 from J, leaving 15 bases between them. Germline V CDR1 and CDR2: SGHDT, YYEEEE. In DNA, the CDR3 is TGTGCCAGCAGCGCGACGTGGGAGGAGGAGACCCAGTACTTC. Protein: CASSATWEEETQYF.

This clone appeared a few times. The chain couples TRBV24-1 to TRBJ2-1; D possibly corresponds to TRBD2 (6 bases). In germline, CDR1 is KGHDR, CDR2 SFDVKD. The V end lost 3 bases, the J end lost 3 bases, and 14 bases lay between the germline ends. CDR3 size: 16 residues. The CDR3 loop is CATSDPRVGGYNEQFF. The CDR3 DNA reads as TGTGCCACCAGTGATCCTCGGGTGGGGGGCTACAATGAGCAGTTCTTC.

The rearrangement joins TRBV2 to TRBJ2-5, with 9 nucleotides matching TRBD2. The CDR3 runs to 15 residues. Germline V CDR1 and CDR2: SNHLY, FYNNEI. Trimming removed 4 bases from V and 4 bases from J; junction bases left unmatched: 7. CDR3 protein: CASSVSGGSVETQYF. Written as DNA, the CDR3 is TGTGCCAGCAGTGTTAGCGGGGGATCGGTAGAGACCCAGTACTTC.

This clone was seen a single time. V usage is TRBV5-5 and J usage is TRBJ2-1; the D gene is possibly TRBD2 (5 bases). Per germline, CDR1 SGHKS and CDR2 YYEKEE (reference sequence). This CDR3 is 13 amino acids long. With 3 bases removed from V and 1 base from J, the gap between germline ends came to 5 bases. The CDR3 DNA is TGTGCCAGCAGCTCGGGGTCCTACAATGAGCAGTTCTTC. Encoded protein: CASSSGSYNEQFF.

This clone showed up just a few times. The chain carries TRBV30 and TRBJ1-2, with D possibly being TRBD1 (5 bases). With 4 bases removed from V and 5 bases from J, the gap between germline ends came to 11 bases. This CDR3 has 12 residues. Germline-derived CDR1 and CDR2 are GTSNPN and SVGIG (reference sequence). This chain's CDR3 is CAWTYRGYGYTF. The CDR3 nucleotides read TGTGCCTGGACTTATAGGGGATATGGCTACACCTTC.

The V call is TRBV2, the J call TRBJ1-1; no clear D. V lost 5 bases and J lost 4, with 8 bases in between. The CDR3 is 12 amino acids. The germline V gene encodes CDR1 SNHLY and CDR2 FYNNEI. CDR3 DNA sequence: TGTGCCAGCAGTCCAGGTGTCACTGAAGCTTTCTTT. Its protein product is CASSPGVTEAFF.

The table lists this clone with a few counts. The rearrangement links TRBV6-1 to TRBJ2-7; D is ambiguous. Per germline, CDR1 MNHNS and CDR2 SASEGT. Trimming removed 2 bases at V and 1 base at J, with 6 bases between. CDR3 length equals 13 residues. This chain's CDR3 is CASSERDSYEQYV. Written as DNA, the CDR3 is TGTGCCAGCAGTGAACGAGATTCCTACGAGCAGTACGTC.